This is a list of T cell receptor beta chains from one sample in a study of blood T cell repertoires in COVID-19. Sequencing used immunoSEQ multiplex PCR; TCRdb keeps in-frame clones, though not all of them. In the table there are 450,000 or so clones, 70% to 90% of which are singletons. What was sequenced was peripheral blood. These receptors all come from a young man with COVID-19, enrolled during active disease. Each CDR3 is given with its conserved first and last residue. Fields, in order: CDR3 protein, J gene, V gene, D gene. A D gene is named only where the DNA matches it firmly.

CDR3aa: CATSDPSTSGSWETQYF
j_gene: TRBJ2-5
v_gene: TRBV24-1
d_gene: TRBD2

CDR3aa: CASSLSRDEQYF
j_gene: TRBJ2-7
v_gene: TRBV7-8
d_gene: -

CDR3aa: CASSLASGTGVRYNEQFF
j_gene: TRBJ2-1
v_gene: TRBV11-2
d_gene: TRBD1

CDR3aa: CASSQTSGNNEQFF
j_gene: TRBJ2-1
v_gene: TRBV4-2
d_gene: TRBD2

CDR3aa: CASSIEGDGYTF
j_gene: TRBJ1-2
v_gene: TRBV19
d_gene: -

CDR3aa: CASSLSAGTNSPLHF
j_gene: TRBJ1-6
v_gene: TRBV27
d_gene: -

CDR3aa: CASSQAALAGVQETQYF
j_gene: TRBJ2-5
v_gene: TRBV4-1
d_gene: TRBD2

CDR3aa: CASSPFSNQPQHF
j_gene: TRBJ1-5
v_gene: TRBV4-2
d_gene: -

CDR3aa: CASRLSIRTEAEAFF
j_gene: TRBJ1-1
v_gene: TRBV2
d_gene: -

CDR3aa: CSAKSTGANTGELFF
j_gene: TRBJ2-2
v_gene: TRBV29-1
d_gene: -

CDR3aa: CASSDGGRVSYEQYF
j_gene: TRBJ2-7
v_gene: TRBV2
d_gene: -

CDR3aa: CASSLLANSYEQYF
j_gene: TRBJ2-7
v_gene: TRBV7-8
d_gene: -